This entry describes one TCR beta chain. Its antigen is still unknown. Method: immunoSEQ multiplex PCR; TCRdb's copy keeps in-frame clones and lacks some. This table holds 2 million to 2.5 million clones, roughly 94% found once. The sample comes from a study of shared clonotypes between healthy human individuals. Study findings and constraints: The authors sampled blood alone, and tissue repertoires likely differ. Clonotypes which were not shared had lower generation probabilities than clonotypes that all four donors shared.

Sample: naive CD4+ T cells sorted from blood. Specified subset: CD45RA+ positively selected. The receptor's source is a man aged 18 to 35 in good health.

CDR3 in DNA: TGTGCCAGTAGTATAGCACAGGGGGCACCTAGCAATCAGCCCCAGCATTTT. Translating it yields CASSIAQGAPSNQPQHF. The gene calls are TRBV19 and TRBJ1-5, with TRBD1 matching 9 bases. The V and J ends lost 1 base and 0 bases, in that order; junction bases with no gene match: 4. The CDR3 runs to 17 residues. The V gene's germline CDR1 is LNHDA and CDR2 SQIVND (reference sequence).